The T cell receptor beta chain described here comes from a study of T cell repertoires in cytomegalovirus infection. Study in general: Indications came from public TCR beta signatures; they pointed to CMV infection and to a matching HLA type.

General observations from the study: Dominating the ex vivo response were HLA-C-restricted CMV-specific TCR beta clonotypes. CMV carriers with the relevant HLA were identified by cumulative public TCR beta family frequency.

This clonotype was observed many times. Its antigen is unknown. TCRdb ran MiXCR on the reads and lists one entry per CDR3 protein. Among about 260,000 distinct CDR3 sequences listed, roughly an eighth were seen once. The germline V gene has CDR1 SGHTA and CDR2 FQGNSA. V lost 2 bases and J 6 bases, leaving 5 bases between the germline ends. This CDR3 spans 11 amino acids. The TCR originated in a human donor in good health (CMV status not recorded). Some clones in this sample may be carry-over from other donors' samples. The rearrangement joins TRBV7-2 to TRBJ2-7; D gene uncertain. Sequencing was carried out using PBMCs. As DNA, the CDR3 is TGTGCCAGCAGCTTATTGTCCGAGCAGTACTTC. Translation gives CASSLLSEQYF.